These 27 T cell receptor beta chains share one sample of origin, sequenced in a study of blood T cell repertoires in COVID-19. Profiled with immunoSEQ multiplex PCR; TCRdb holds only in-frame clones, not every one. The sample includes 150,000 to 200,000 clones, approximately 87% seen only once; the top ten take 6.5% to 8.5%. The sample comprised PBMCs or T cells enriched from blood (not recorded which). All receptors derive from a woman aged 45-59 years who had recovered from COVID-19.

The rearrangement uses TRBV7-2 and TRBJ1-3; TRBD1 agrees at 9 bases. The J segment lost 9 bases and the V segment lost 1 base, leaving 13 bases of the junction unmatched. This CDR3 has 17 residues. The germline V gene encodes CDR1 SGHTA and CDR2 FQGNSA. Written as DNA, the CDR3 is TGTGCCAGCAGCTTAGGACCCGCCGGGACAGGGTATTCCACCATATATTTT. Its protein is CASSLGPAGTGYSTIYF.

J is TRBJ2-7 and V is TRBV12-3 or TRBV12-4; 7 bases match TRBD2. Trimming at V came to 6 bases and at J to 5 bases, leaving 7 bases not matched to a gene. The CDR3 is 13 residues long. The CDR3 DNA follows: TGTGCCAGCAGCCCTGCAGGGACTAACGAGCAGTACTTC. It codes for CASSPAGTNEQYF.

This clone appeared once. The rearrangement links TRBV11-3 to TRBJ1-2; D is possibly TRBD1 (5 bases). Trimming shortened V by 2 bases and J by 6 bases, and 10 bases separated the two germline ends. Germline V gene sequence: CDR1 SGHNT, CDR2 YENEEA. This CDR3 contains 13 residues. The CDR3 sequence: CASSLSGFDGYTF. CDR3 nucleotides: TGTGCCAGCAGCTTATCAGGGTTCGATGGCTACACCTTC.

V and J are TRBV7-2 and TRBJ2-7; possible D gene TRBD2, 5 bases. V lost 5 bases and J 1 base, leaving 6 bases between the germline ends. The CDR3 has 12 residues. The germline V gene encodes CDR1 SGHTA and CDR2 FQGNSA. CDR3 residues: CASSGSSYEQYF. CDR3 nucleotide sequence: TGTGCCAGCAGCGGGAGTTCCTACGAGCAGTACTTC. Based on the CDR3 plus reference TRBV7-2 and TRBJ2-7, the full variable domain is GAGVSQSPSNKVTEKGKDVELRCDPISGHTALYWYRQSLGQGLEFLIYFQGNSAPDKSGLPSDRFSAERTGGSVSTLTIQRTQQEDSAVYLCASSGSSYEQYFGPGTRLTVT.

This chain connects TRBV19 to TRBJ1-1; possibly TRBD1 for D (5 bases). Trimming removed 7 bases at V and 4 bases at J, with 16 bases between. Germline V CDR1 and CDR2: LNHDA, SQIVND (reference sequence). CDR3 length: 14 amino acids. CDR3 nucleotide sequence: TGTGCCAGTATGGGGGGGAATATAGGCACTGAAGCTTTCTTT. Amino acids: CASMGGNIGTEAFF. The full variable domain, its missing parts supplied by reference TRBV19 and TRBJ1-1, is DGGITQSPKYLFRKEGQNVTLSCEQNLNHDAMYWYRQDPGQGLRLIYYSQIVNDFQKGDIAEGYSVSREKKESFPLTVTSAQKNPTAFYLCASMGGNIGTEAFFGQGTRLTVV.

This sequence joins TRBV9 and TRBJ2-5; 7 positions match TRBD2. The V gene's germline CDR1 is SGDLS and CDR2 YYNGEE. The length of the CDR3 is 15 residues. Unmatched junction bases numbered 7, after V lost 1 base and J lost 4 bases. Here the CDR3 DNA reads TGTGCCAGCAGCGTAAGCGGGGTCGTGTCAGAGACCCAGTACTTC. Encoded protein: CASSVSGVVSETQYF.

CDR3 residues: CASSEALVAGTQYF. Written as DNA, the CDR3 is TGTGCCAGCAGTGAAGCGCTTGTCGCAGGGACCCAGTACTTC. The rearrangement links TRBV6-1 to TRBJ2-5; D call uncertain. With 0 bases removed from V and 7 bases from J, the gap between germline ends came to 12 bases. The CDR3 runs to 14 residues. Per the germline V gene, CDR1 is MNHNS and CDR2 is SASEGT.

V gene TRBV29-1 combines with J gene TRBJ1-3, with D perhaps TRBD1 (6 bases). This CDR3 comprises 13 residues. The V and J ends lost 6 bases and 4 bases respectively, with 13 bases between them. Germline lookup yields CDR1 SQVTM and CDR2 ANQGSEA. CDR3 region: CSVSQGSGNTIYF. Written as DNA, the CDR3 is TGCAGCGTCTCACAGGGAAGCGGAAACACCATATATTTT.

V is TRBV29-1 and J is TRBJ2-4; 8 bases fit TRBD1. Looked up from germline, CDR1 is SQVTM and CDR2 is ANQGSEA. There are 15 residues in the CDR3. The V segment lost 4 bases and the J segment 1 base; nucleotides outside the gene matches: 6. CDR3 in amino acids: CSVGSDRAAKNIQYF. CDR3 DNA sequence: TGCAGCGTTGGCTCGGACAGGGCGGCCAAAAACATTCAGTACTTC.

This rearrangement joins TRBV29-1 to TRBJ2-1; a weak D match, TRBD2 (5 bases). The V end was cut by 5 bases, the J end by 10 bases, with 21 bases between. Germline CDR1 is SQVTM and CDR2 is ANQGSEA. This CDR3 has 14 residues. Here the CDR3 DNA reads TGCAGCGTTCCTACGCGTGCTAGCTCGTGGGAGCAGTTCTTC. Protein product: CSVPTRASSWEQFF.

This chain uses TRBV27 with TRBJ2-7, with TRBD1 matching over 7 bases. Germline V lookup: CDR1 MNHEY, CDR2 SMNVEV (reference sequence). J lost 2 bases, V lost 7 bases, and 5 bases had no gene match. This CDR3 contains 13 residues. CDR3 bases: TGTGCCAGCACCGAGGGGACAGCCTACGAGCAGTACTTC. It translates to CASTEGTAYEQYF.

The table lists this clone with a count of one. The chain recombines TRBV27 with TRBJ2-1, with D maybe TRBD2 (6 bases). V lost 2 bases, J lost 0 bases, and 8 bases lay in between. Germline loops: CDR1 MNHEY, CDR2 SMNVEV (reference sequence). The CDR3 contains 15 residues. The CDR3 region has the DNA TGTGCCAGCAGTTTAGCGGGGAGCTCCTACAATGAGCAGTTCTTC. Encoded protein: CASSLAGSSYNEQFF.

J is TRBJ1-5 and V is TRBV14; no firm D call. V lost 3 bases and J 5 bases, leaving 14 bases between the germline ends. CDR3 length: 15 residues. Germline V gene lookup returns CDR1 SGHDN and CDR2 FVKESK. The CDR3: CASSHGPPQDQPQHF. DNA of the CDR3: TGTGCCAGCAGCCATGGCCCCCCTCAGGATCAGCCCCAGCATTTT.

J is TRBJ1-6 and V is TRBV14, with TRBD1 matching 10 bases. The germline CDR1 and CDR2 sequences are SGHDN and FVKESK. V lost 2 bases and J lost 6; bases outside the gene matches: 4. The CDR3 covers 16 residues. The CDR3: CASSQRQGAVNSPLHF. The CDR3 nucleotides are TGTGCCAGCAGCCAAAGACAGGGGGCTGTTAATTCACCCCTCCACTTT.

This chain connects TRBV5-6 to TRBJ1-1; 7 nucleotides agree with TRBD1. Germline CDR1 is SGHDT and CDR2 is YYEEEE. V shed 4 bases and J 6 bases; nucleotides not matched to a gene: 9. The CDR3 extends over 14 amino acids. CDR3: CASSGNRGGAEAFF. As DNA, the CDR3 is TGTGCCAGCAGCGGCAACAGGGGAGGCGCTGAAGCTTTCTTT.

V is TRBV5-1 and J is TRBJ1-4; 9 bases fit TRBD1. CDR3 length equals 14 residues. J was trimmed by 8 bases and V by 5 bases; bases with no gene match: 7. In germline, CDR1 is SGHRS, CDR2 YFSETQ. Here the CDR3 DNA reads TGCGCCAGCAGATCCGGGACAGGGCGAGAAAAACTGTTTTTT. Amino acid sequence: CASRSGTGREKLFF.

The chain carries TRBV6-2 or TRBV6-3 and TRBJ2-7; D may be TRBD2 (5 bases). This CDR3 has 16 residues. The V and J ends lost 2 bases and 6 bases respectively, with 20 bases between them. The germline V gene has CDR1 MNHEY and CDR2 SVGEGT. DNA for the CDR3: TGTGCCAGCAGTTACCCTAACCTCGCCGCGGGCGGCGAGCAGTACTTC. Amino acid sequence: CASSYPNLAAGGEQYF.

The genes are TRBV3-1 (or the pseudogene TRBV3-2) and TRBJ1-2; TRBD1 matches 11 bases. V shed 3 bases and J 10 bases; nucleotides not matched to a gene: 7. In germline, CDR1 is LGHDT, CDR2 YNNKEL (reference sequence). The CDR3 loop spans 14 amino acids. The CDR3 sequence is CASSQLGQGAHYTF. CDR3 DNA: TGTGCCAGCAGCCAGCTAGGACAGGGGGCTCACTACACCTTC.

This clone was detected only once. The V call is TRBV4-3, the J call TRBJ2-1, with 9 bases identical to TRBD1. The length of the CDR3 is 17 residues. Trimming removed 5 bases from V and 2 bases from J; junction bases left unmatched: 10. Germline assignment: CDR1 LGHNA and CDR2 YSLEER. The chain's CDR3 is CASSTPPRDRAYNEQFF. The CDR3 DNA follows: TGCGCCAGCAGCACACCCCCCCGGGACAGGGCCTACAATGAGCAGTTCTTC.

The chain recombines TRBV30 with TRBJ2-7; 7 nucleotides align to TRBD1. Germline V CDR1 and CDR2: GTSNPN, SVGIG (reference sequence). The CDR3 is 14 residues long. Trimming cost V 5 bases and J 1 base; bases outside gene matches: 8. The CDR3 region has the DNA TGTGCCTGGTCCTTGACAGGGTTTTCCTACGAGCAGTACTTC. It is translated as CAWSLTGFSYEQYF.

The chain carries TRBV7-3 and TRBJ1-2, with 8 nucleotides matching TRBD1. V lost 6 bases, J lost 7 bases, and 10 bases stayed unmatched. CDR3 size: 14 residues. CDR1 and CDR2 (germline): SGHTA, FQGTGA. CDR3 sequence (DNA): TGTGCCAGCAGGAGACAGGGGACCTTTGTTGGCTACACCTTC. It translates to CASRRQGTFVGYTF.

The V gene is TRBV14, the J gene TRBJ2-1; 14 bases are a match to TRBD2. Germline values: CDR1 SGHDN, CDR2 FVKESK. The CDR3 covers 16 residues. J lost 7 bases, V lost 4 bases, and 6 bases had no gene match. CDR3 coding DNA: TGTGCCAGCAGCCCCTTGGGACTAGCGGGGGCGAATGAGCAGTTCTTC. It translates to CASSPLGLAGANEQFF.

The rearrangement uses TRBV15 and TRBJ1-6; a possible D gene is TRBD1 (6 bases). V lost 6 bases and J lost 9, with 15 bases in between. The CDR3 loop spans 14 amino acids. Germline assignment: CDR1 LNHNV and CDR2 YYDKDF (reference sequence). The CDR3 nucleotides read TGTGCCACCAGGGGGGGGGACATCGGTTCACCCCTCCACTTT. Its translation is CATRGGDIGSPLHF.

The gene calls are TRBV9 and TRBJ1-2, with D perhaps TRBD1 (6 bases). The V gene's germline CDR1 is SGDLS and CDR2 YYNGEE. V lost 0 bases to trimming and J lost 4 bases, with 13 bases between them. The CDR3 covers 15 residues. The DNA for the CDR3 is TGTGCCAGCAGCGTAGGCAGTCAGGACAGCTATGGCTACACCTTC. Its translation is CASSVGSQDSYGYTF.

This chain links TRBV20-1 with TRBJ2-1; D possibly corresponds to TRBD1 (6 bases). Trimming pared 3 bases from V and 0 bases from J, leaving 12 bases between. This CDR3 contains 15 residues. Germline V lookup: CDR1 DFQATT, CDR2 SNEGSKA (reference sequence). The CDR3 nucleotides are TGCAGTGCTAGTACAAGGGACATCTCCTACAATGAGCAGTTCTTC. It translates to CSASTRDISYNEQFF.

The chain has TRBV6-2 or TRBV6-3 and TRBJ1-6; 7 bases fit TRBD1. The CDR3 sequence is 16 residues long. V shed 6 bases, J shed 0 bases, and the junction held 5 bases outside the gene matches. Per the germline V gene, CDR1 is MNHEY and CDR2 is SVGEGT. This chain's CDR3 is CASSLTGISYNSPLHF. CDR3 coding DNA: TGTGCCAGCAGCCTGACAGGGATCTCCTATAATTCACCCCTCCACTTT.

The chain employs TRBV4-3 and TRBJ2-7; D may be TRBD2 (5 bases). CDR3 size: 16 residues. Per the germline V gene, CDR1 is LGHNA and CDR2 is YSLEER. V lost 4 bases, J lost 1 base, and 17 bases lay in between. The CDR3 DNA reads TGCGCCAGCAGCCTGGTAGGAGGACGTGCTTCCTACGAGCAGTACTTC. As protein: CASSLVGGRASYEQYF.